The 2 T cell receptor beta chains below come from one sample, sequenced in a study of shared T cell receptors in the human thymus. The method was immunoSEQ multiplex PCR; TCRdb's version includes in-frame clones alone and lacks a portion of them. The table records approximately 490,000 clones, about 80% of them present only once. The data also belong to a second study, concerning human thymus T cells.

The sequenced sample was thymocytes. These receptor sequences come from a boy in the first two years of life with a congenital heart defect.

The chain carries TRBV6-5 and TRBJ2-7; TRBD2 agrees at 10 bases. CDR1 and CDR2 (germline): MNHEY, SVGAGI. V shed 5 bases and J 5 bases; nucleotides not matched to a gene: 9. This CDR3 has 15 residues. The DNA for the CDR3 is TGTGCCAGCAGTGGCGGGACTAGCGATTCCCACGAGCAGTACTTC. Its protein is CASSGGTSDSHEQYF.

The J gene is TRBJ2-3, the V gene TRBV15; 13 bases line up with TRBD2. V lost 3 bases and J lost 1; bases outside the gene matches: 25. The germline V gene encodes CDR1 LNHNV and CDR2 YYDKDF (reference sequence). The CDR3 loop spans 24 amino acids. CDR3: CATSSPFPGVTSGRPRPRTDTQYF. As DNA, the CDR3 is TGTGCCACCAGCAGCCCCTTTCCCGGGGTGACTAGCGGGAGGCCCCGTCCTCGCACAGATACGCAGTATTTT.